This T cell receptor (beta chain) derives from a study of blood T cell repertoires in COVID-19. Turning to the study itself: The United States, Italy and Spain provided the acute and convalescent COVID-19 samples. Sources were T cells, B-cell-depleted T cells, or PBMCs; the material itself was cDNA or gDNA.

This CDR3 has 14 residues. CDR1 is SNHLY and CDR2 is FYNNEI in the germline V gene. The junction had 8 bases not matched to a gene; V was cut back by 6 bases and J by 6 bases. Authors' processing steps: Scientists estimated how many nucleated cells there were by amplifying reference gene primers. TCRdb's table, derived via immunoSEQ multiplex PCR, lists solely in-frame clones and lacks some. V, J and clone size are those of that table, while D and trimming were read from the DNA. The repertoire has roughly 98,000 clones, just under 85% of them found once; the top ten carry 12%. Sequenced input: peripheral blood. The clonotype was recovered from a woman aged 70-85 years with active or convalescent COVID-19. The chain carries TRBV2 and TRBJ2-7, with 10 bases identical to TRBD1. The CDR3 DNA follows: TGTGCCAGCAGGGTGGGACAGGGGAGAGGCGAGCAGTACTTC. It encodes CASRVGQGRGEQYF.